Listed here is a single T cell receptor beta chain. Antigen unknown. This entry belongs to a study of T cell repertoires in cytomegalovirus infection. Germline V gives CDR1 MDHEN, CDR2 SYDVKM. This CDR3 spans 15 amino acids. The V and J ends lost 1 base and 3 bases, in that order; junction bases with no gene match: 5. TCRdb passed the reads through MiXCR, listing each CDR3 protein once. The repertoire has over 120,000 distinct CDR3 sequences, about 31% of them found once; the top ten carry roughly 47%. J is TRBJ2-5 and V is TRBV28; TRBD1 agrees at 7 bases. Sequencing was performed on CD8+ T cells from cultured PBMCs, taken from culture after CMV antigen stimulation. The sequence derives from a human donor in good health (CMV status not recorded). Some clones in this sample may be carry-over from other donors' samples. CDR3 sequence: CASSLSSGTEETQYF. The CDR3 nucleotides are TGTGCCAGCAGTTTATCCTCCGGGACAGAAGAGACCCAGTACTTC.